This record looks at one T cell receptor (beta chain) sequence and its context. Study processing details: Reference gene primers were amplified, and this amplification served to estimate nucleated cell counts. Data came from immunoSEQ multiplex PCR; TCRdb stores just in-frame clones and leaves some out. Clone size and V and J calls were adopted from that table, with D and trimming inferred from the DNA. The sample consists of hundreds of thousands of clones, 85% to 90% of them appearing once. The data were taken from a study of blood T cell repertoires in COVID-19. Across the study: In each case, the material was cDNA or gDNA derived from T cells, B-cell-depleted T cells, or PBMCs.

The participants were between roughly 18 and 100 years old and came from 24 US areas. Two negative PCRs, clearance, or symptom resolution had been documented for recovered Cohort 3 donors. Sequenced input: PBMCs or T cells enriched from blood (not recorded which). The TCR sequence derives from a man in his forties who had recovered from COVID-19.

Written as DNA, the CDR3 is TGTGCCAGCAGCCCAGCGACAGGGGATAATTCACCCCTCCACTTT. It encodes CASSPATGDNSPLHF. V and J are TRBV4-2 and TRBJ1-6, with TRBD1 matching 8 bases. The trim removed 4 bases at V and 5 bases at J, leaving 4 bases unmatched. The CDR3 is 15 residues long. The germline V gene has CDR1 LGHNA and CDR2 YNFKEQ.